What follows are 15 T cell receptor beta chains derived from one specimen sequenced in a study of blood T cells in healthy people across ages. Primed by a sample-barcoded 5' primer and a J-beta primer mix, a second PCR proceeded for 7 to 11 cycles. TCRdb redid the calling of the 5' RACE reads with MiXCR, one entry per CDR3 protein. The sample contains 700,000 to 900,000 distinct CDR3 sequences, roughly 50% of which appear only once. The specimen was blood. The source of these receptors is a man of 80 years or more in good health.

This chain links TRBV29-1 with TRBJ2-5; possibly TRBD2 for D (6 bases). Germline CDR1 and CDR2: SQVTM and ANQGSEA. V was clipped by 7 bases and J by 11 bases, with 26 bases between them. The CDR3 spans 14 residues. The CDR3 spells CSASGVGGVNEQYF. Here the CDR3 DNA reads TGCAGCGCATCGGGAGTCGGTGGGGTCAATGAGCAGTACTTC.

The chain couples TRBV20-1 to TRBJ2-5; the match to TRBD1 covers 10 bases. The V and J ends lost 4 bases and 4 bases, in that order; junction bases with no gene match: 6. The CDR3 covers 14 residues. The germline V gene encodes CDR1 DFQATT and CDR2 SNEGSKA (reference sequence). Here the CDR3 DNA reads TGCAGTGCTACAAGACAGGGGGCGTCAGAGACCCAGTACTTC. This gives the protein CSATRQGASETQYF.

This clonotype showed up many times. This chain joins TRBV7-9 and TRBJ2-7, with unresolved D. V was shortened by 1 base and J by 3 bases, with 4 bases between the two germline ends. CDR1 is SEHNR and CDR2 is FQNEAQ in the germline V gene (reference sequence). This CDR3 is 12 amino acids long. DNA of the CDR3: TGTGCCAGCAGCTTAGACATCTACGAGCAGTACTTC. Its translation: CASSLDIYEQYF.

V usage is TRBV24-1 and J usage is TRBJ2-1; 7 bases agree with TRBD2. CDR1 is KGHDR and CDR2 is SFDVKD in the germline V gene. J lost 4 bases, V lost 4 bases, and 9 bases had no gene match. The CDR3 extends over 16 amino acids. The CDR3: CATSDPSGEGYNEQFF. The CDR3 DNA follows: TGTGCCACCAGTGACCCAAGCGGGGAAGGGTACAATGAGCAGTTCTTC.

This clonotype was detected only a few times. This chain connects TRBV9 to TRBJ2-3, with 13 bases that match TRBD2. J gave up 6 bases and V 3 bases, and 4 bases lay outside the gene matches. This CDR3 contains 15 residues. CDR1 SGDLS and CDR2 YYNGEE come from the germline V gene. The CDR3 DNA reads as TGTGCCAGCAGCGACCGACTAGCGGGAGGTGATACGCAGTATTTT. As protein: CASSDRLAGGDTQYF.

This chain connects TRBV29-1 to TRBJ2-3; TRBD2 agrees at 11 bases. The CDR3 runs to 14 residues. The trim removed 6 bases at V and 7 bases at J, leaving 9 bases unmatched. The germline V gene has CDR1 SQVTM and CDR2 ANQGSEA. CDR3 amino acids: CSVQTSGIGYTQYF. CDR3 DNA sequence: TGCAGCGTCCAGACTAGCGGGATAGGTTATACGCAGTATTTT.

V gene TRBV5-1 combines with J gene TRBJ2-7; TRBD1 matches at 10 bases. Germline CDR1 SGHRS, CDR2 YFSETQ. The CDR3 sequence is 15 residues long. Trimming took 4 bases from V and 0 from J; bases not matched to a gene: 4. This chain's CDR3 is CASSVTGGYSYEQYF. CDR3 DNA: TGCGCCAGCAGCGTGACAGGGGGCTACTCCTACGAGCAGTACTTC.

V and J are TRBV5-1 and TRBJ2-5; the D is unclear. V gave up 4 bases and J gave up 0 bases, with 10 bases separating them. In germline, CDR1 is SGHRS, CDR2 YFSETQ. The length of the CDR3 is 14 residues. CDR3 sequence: CASSRARYQETQYF. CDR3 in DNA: TGCGCCAGCAGCCGAGCTCGGTACCAAGAGACCCAGTACTTC.

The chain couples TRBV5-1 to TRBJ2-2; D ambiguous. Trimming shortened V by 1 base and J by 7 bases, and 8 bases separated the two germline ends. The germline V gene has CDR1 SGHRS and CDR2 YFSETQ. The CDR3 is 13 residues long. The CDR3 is CASSLYIDGELFF. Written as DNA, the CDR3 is TGCGCCAGCAGCTTGTACATCGACGGGGAGCTGTTTTTT.

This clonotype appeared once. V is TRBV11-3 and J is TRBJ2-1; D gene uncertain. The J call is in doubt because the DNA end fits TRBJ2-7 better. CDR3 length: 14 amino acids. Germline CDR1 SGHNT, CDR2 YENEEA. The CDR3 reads CASSPTFSYNEQYF. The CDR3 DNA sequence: TGTGCCAGCAGCCCCACGTTCTCCTACAATGAGCAGTACTTC.

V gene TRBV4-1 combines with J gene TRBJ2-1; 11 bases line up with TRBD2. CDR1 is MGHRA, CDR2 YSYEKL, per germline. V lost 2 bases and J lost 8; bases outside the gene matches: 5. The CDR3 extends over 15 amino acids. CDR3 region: CASSQPSGRFDEQFF. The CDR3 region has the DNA TGCGCCAGCAGCCAACCTAGCGGGAGGTTCGATGAGCAGTTCTTC.

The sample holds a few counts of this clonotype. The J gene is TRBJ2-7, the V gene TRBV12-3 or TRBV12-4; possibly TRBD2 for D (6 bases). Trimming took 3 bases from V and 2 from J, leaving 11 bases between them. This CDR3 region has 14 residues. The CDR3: CASSLLADAYEQYF. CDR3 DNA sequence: TGTGCCAGCAGTTTGTTAGCGGACGCCTACGAGCAGTACTTC.

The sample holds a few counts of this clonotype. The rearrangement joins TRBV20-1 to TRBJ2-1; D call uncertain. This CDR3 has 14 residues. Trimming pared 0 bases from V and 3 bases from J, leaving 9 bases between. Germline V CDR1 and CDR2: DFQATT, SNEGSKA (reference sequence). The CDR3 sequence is CSARDPSVYNEQFF. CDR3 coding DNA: TGCAGTGCTAGAGATCCGTCCGTCTACAATGAGCAGTTCTTC.

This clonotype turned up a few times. CDR3 sequence (DNA): TGTGCCAGCAGCCCCGTCAGAAGGGACAGGGGAAGGCATGGCTACACCTTC. This sequence encodes CASSPVRRDRGRHGYTF. The rearrangement joins TRBV11-2 to TRBJ1-2, with 10 bases matching TRBD1. Germline V lookup: CDR1 SGHAT, CDR2 FQNNGV. The CDR3 has 17 amino acids. With V trimmed by 5 bases and J by 6 bases, 15 bases remained unmatched.

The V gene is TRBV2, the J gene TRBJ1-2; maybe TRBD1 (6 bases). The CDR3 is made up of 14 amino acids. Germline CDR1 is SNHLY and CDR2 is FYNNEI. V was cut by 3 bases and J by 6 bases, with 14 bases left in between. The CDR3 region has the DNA TGTGCCAGCAGTGATGATGGGGGGCCCGATGGCTACACCTTC. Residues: CASSDDGGPDGYTF.